This T cell receptor (beta chain) was sequenced for a study of OX40 agonist ivuxolimab in advanced cancers. At the level of the study: In this cohort, patients received ivuxolimab, an agonistic anti-OX40 (CD134) antibody.

Sequenced by immunoSEQ multiplex PCR; TCRdb stores in-frame clones only, minus some. In the table there are roughly 50,000 clones, 85% to 90% of which are singletons. The germline V gene encodes CDR1 SGHVS and CDR2 FNYEAQ. Trimming cost V 3 bases and J 5 bases, with 8 bases left between them. This CDR3 has 13 residues. Blood specimens came from baseline, cycle 4 day 1, and cycle 7 day 1. Study-wide findings and caveats: Among some nonresponders, normalized T-cell clonal expansion was also low.

Concerning this clone: Antigen: not known.

The J gene is TRBJ1-5, the V gene TRBV7-6; no reliable D call. The TCR sequence derives from an adult with an advanced solid tumor such as melanoma, head and neck, liver or kidney cancer. The source was CD4+ or CD8+ T cells sorted from blood, collected in a trial of the OX40 agonist ivuxolimab. The CDR3 here is CASSLAEDQPQHF. CDR3 in DNA: TGTGCCAGCAGCTTGGCAGAAGATCAGCCCCAGCATTTT. The whole variable domain, filled in from reference TRBV7-6 and TRBJ1-5, reads GAGVSQSPRYKVTKRGQDVALRCDPISGHVSLYWYRQALGQGPEFLTYFNYEAQQDKSGLPNDRFSAERPEGSISTLTIQRTEQRDSAMYRCASSLAEDQPQHFGDGTRLSIL.